This TCR beta chain was captured by sequencing in a study of shared clonotypes between healthy human individuals. Splitting of CD4+ cells produced CD45RA+ naive and CD45RA-negative memory subsets. Findings and limits, study-wide: Clonotype sharing among donors was thought likely to change with sequencing depth.

In the study's own analysis: ImmunoSEQ output lacked quality scores and full-length reads, limiting matched filtering. Repertoires were generated with immunoSEQ multiplex PCR, while TCRdb's copy carries only in-frame clones and drops some. Clone size and the V and J calls come from that table; the DNA yielded D and trimming. This table holds some 2.4 million clones, more than 85% found once. Regarding this clone: Its target is not known.

This TCR was recovered from a man aged 18 to 30 in good health. Some clones in this sample may be carry-over from other donors' samples. The sample taken for sequencing was naive CD4+ T cells from PBMCs. Subset meaning: CD45RA+ positively selected.

The CDR3 is CSVPSGENTGELFF. The CDR3 coding sequence is TGCAGCGTTCCATCCGGGGAGAACACCGGGGAGCTGTTTTTT. The chain recombines TRBV29-1 with TRBJ2-2; tentative D call: TRBD2 (5 bases). The CDR3 runs to 14 residues. From germline, CDR1 is SQVTM and CDR2 ANQGSEA. Trimming pared 5 bases from V and 1 base from J, leaving 11 bases between.